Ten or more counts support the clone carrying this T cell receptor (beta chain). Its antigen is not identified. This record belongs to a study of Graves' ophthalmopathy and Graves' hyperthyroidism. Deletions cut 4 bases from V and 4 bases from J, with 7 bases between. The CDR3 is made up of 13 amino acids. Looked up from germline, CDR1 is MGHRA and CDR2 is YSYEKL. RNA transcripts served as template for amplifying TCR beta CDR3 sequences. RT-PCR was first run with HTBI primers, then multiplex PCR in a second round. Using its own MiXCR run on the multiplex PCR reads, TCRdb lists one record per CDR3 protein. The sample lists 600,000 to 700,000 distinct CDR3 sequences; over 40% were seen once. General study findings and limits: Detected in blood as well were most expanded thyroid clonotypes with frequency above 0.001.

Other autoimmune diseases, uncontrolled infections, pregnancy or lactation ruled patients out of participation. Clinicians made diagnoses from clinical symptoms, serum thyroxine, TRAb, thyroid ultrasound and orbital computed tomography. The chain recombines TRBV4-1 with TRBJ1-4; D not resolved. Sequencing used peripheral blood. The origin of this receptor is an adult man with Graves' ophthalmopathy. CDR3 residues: CASSLGFNEKLFF. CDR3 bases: TGCGCCAGCAGCCTTGGATTTAATGAAAAACTGTTTTTT.